The clone carrying this T cell receptor beta chain has a count of ten or more. Its target is not known. The data are from a study of regulatory T cells in long-lasting Graves disease. The overall study: Prior antithyroid drug treatment in newly diagnosed Graves' patients lasted under 3 months. Findings and caveats of the study: Persistent disease preferred TRBV28, TRBJ1-2 and TRBJ2-5.

The V end lost 7 bases, the J end lost 1 base, and 10 bases lay between the germline ends. This CDR3 has 13 amino acids. Germline V lookup: CDR1 MNHNS, CDR2 SASEGT. Libraries of TCR beta came from iRepertoire HTBI primers plus Arm-PCR of CDR3 regions. TCRdb called the multiplex PCR reads again in MiXCR, with one record for every CDR3 protein. The repertoire holds some 250,000 distinct CDR3 sequences, with about a sixth as singletons. The time point is: newly diagnosed GD, antithyroid drugs for less than 3 months. PBMC RNA was the source of the TCR library. Sample: peripheral blood mononuclear cells (PBMCs), taken at new diagnosis, from a patient treated with antithyroid drugs. This TCR derives from a female donor with Graves disease. The chain uses TRBV6-1 and TRBJ1-1; no definite D call. The CDR3 DNA is TGTGCCAGCACCATGACTGGGAACACTGAAGCTTTCTTT. This translates into CASTMTGNTEAFF.